This TCR beta chain derives from a study of T-cell reconstitution after alpha-beta-depleted transplantation in children. In germline, CDR1 is SQVTM, CDR2 ANQGSEA. This CDR3 has 14 amino acids. J lost 8 bases, V lost 6 bases, and 9 bases had no gene match. Study-level results: Some patients' high day-60 TCRbeta diversity was attributed to recipient cells surviving conditioning. Hyperexpanded clones declined; after one year, newly produced T cells mostly supplied diversity. At around two months after transplant, the alpha-beta T cells were reportedly derived from several hundred expanded clones that came from non-depleted graft cells.

There are many counts of this clonotype. What it binds is unknown. Preparation of the TCRbeta library involved a method that used unique molecular identifiers. Each CDR3 protein is one row after TCRdb ran MiXCR on the PCR reads. In the table there are 670,000 or so distinct CDR3 sequences, 13% of which are singletons. This chain uses TRBV29-1 with TRBJ2-1; 11 bases align to TRBD2. This clonotype originated in a girl aged 2-10 years with congenital amegakaryocytic thrombocytopenia, due to receive a stem cell transplant. This specimen consisted of PBMCs, obtained before TCRalphabeta/CD19-depleted stem cell transplant. CDR3 sequence reads: CSVPTSGSVYEQFF. The CDR3 DNA is TGCAGCGTGCCAACTAGCGGGAGTGTCTATGAGCAGTTCTTC.